This T cell receptor beta chain was captured in a study of blood T cell repertoires in COVID-19. The wider study: From the United States, Italy and Spain came samples of acute and convalescent COVID-19. T cells, B-cell-depleted T cells, or PBMCs supplied cDNA or gDNA.

Original processing methods: Amplification of reference gene primers provided the estimated nucleated cell counts. TCRdb keeps only in-frame clones here, not all; method: immunoSEQ multiplex PCR. From that table come the V and J calls and clone size; the DNA was used to work out D and trimming. There are roughly 170,000 clones in the sample; about 80% occur only once, and about 26% lies in the top ten. The TCR was taken from a woman between 65 and 79 years old with acute or convalescent COVID-19. Sequenced sample: peripheral blood.

This CDR3 is CATRIGAGAGEQFF. CDR3 bases: TGTGCCACCCGCATTGGGGCGGGAGCGGGTGAGCAGTTCTTC. The rearrangement uses TRBV24-1 and TRBJ2-1, with 7 bases matching TRBD2. CDR1 and CDR2 (germline): KGHDR, SFDVKD. The CDR3 is 14 residues long. Unmatched junction bases numbered 13, after V lost 9 bases and J lost 9 bases.